The entry below gives a single T cell receptor (beta chain) sequence along with its context. The data were taken from a study of tumor-infiltrating lymphocytes in localized non-small cell lung cancer. Study-wide background: Some samples were collected after neoadjuvant chemotherapy; smokers, never-smokers and several histologies were included.

The germline V gene has CDR1 SGDLS and CDR2 YYNGEE. This CDR3 is built from 18 residues. V was shortened by 1 base and J by 2 bases, with 19 bases between the two germline ends. Libraries were prepared by immunoSEQ multiplex PCR; TCRdb keeps only in-frame clonotypes and omits some of them. The repertoire holds approximately 12,000 clones, about 78% seen once, with roughly 4.7% in the top ten. The clonotype comes from a human donor with non-small cell lung cancer. The chain links TRBV9 to TRBJ2-1, with a tentative D call TRBD2 (6 bases). The sample was lung tumor tissue. The CDR3 DNA is TGTGCCAGCAGCGTAACAAACCGGGACTTACCCACCTACAATGAGCAGTTCTTC. Protein: CASSVTNRDLPTYNEQFF.